This TCR beta chain is drawn from a study of cytomegalovirus exposure and HLA in healthy donors. A multiplex PCR was run with 60 Vbeta primers and 13 Jbeta primers. TCRdb keeps only in-frame clones here, not all; method: immunoSEQ multiplex PCR. The sample lists 150,000 to 200,000 clones; 82% were seen once. Germline assignment: CDR1 SGHTS and CDR2 YDEGEE. The ends were cut back, 3 bases at V and 6 bases at J, with 31 bases in the middle. There are 20 residues in the CDR3. With regard to this clone: Antigen specificity is unknown.

Findings and limits, study-wide: CMV serostatus stood as the only immune exposure information on hand.

All donors participated as healthy donors of bone marrow. The source material was PBMCs. The chain is built from TRBV5-8 and TRBJ1-5, with D possibly TRBD1 on 5 matching bases. This TCR was recovered from a man aged 35-49 years in good health and CMV-seronegative. CDR3 in DNA: TGTGCCAGCAGCTCTACGGGGGGGACGAAAAGGCCGGGACGGGGTCAGCCCCAGCATTTT. This sequence encodes CASSSTGGTKRPGRGQPQHF.